The 6 T cell receptor beta chains in this list originate from one sample, sequenced in a study of blood T cell repertoires in COVID-19. Using immunoSEQ multiplex PCR, the repertoire was profiled, and TCRdb retains in-frame clones only, with some absent. Of around 60,000 clones in the sample, approximately 85% were seen once. Sequenced sample: peripheral blood. These receptors came from a man between 50 and 59 years old with active COVID-19.

This sequence joins TRBV15 and TRBJ2-2, with 7 bases matching TRBD2. Germline V lookup: CDR1 LNHNV, CDR2 YYDKDF (reference sequence). The CDR3 consists of 14 residues. J was trimmed by 4 bases and V by 3 bases; bases with no gene match: 2. CDR3 nucleotides: TGTGCCACCAGCAGGACGGGGGGCACCGGGGAGCTGTTTTTT. Amino acid sequence: CATSRTGGTGELFF.

V gene TRBV2 combines with J gene TRBJ1-2, with a possible D match to TRBD1 (5 bases). This CDR3 comprises 11 residues. The germline CDR1 and CDR2 sequences are SNHLY and FYNNEI. V was trimmed by 6 bases and J by 11 bases, leaving 13 bases between them. The DNA of the CDR3 is TGTGCCAGCAGAGGAAGGGGAAGGTACACCTTC. The encoded protein is CASRGRGRYTF.

The chain employs TRBV6-1 and TRBJ2-2; 9 bases agree with TRBD2. The J segment lost 6 bases and the V segment lost 2 bases, leaving 13 bases of the junction unmatched. Germline V CDR1 and CDR2: MNHNS, SASEGT. CDR3 length: 18 amino acids. Written as DNA, the CDR3 is TGTGCCAGCAGTGAACTTGTTAGCGGGGGATCTCCCTCCGGGGAGCTGTTTTTT. Translation: CASSELVSGGSPSGELFF.

The chain uses TRBV18 and TRBJ2-5; 7 nucleotides agree with TRBD1. With V trimmed by 5 bases and J by 5 bases, 5 bases remained unmatched. The V gene's germline CDR1 is KGHSH and CDR2 LQKENI. This CDR3 has 13 residues. The CDR3 is CASSETGLETQYF. CDR3 coding DNA: TGTGCCAGCTCAGAGACAGGGTTGGAGACCCAGTACTTC. The complete variable domain, with remaining parts taken from reference TRBV18 and TRBJ2-5, reads NAGVMQNPRHLVRRRGQEARLRCSPMKGHSHVYWYRQLPEEGLKFMVYLQKENIIDESGMPKERFSAEFPKEGPSILRIQQVVRGDSAAYFCASSETGLETQYFGPGTRLLVL.

This clone was recorded a few times. The CDR3 region has the DNA TGTGCCAGCAGCTTAGCGGACTTCAGGTGGGCCTACGAGCAGTACTTC. Translation gives CASSLADFRWAYEQYF. The chain uses TRBV7-8 and TRBJ2-7; D may be TRBD2 (5 bases). With 0 bases removed from V and 2 bases from J, the gap between germline ends came to 14 bases. This CDR3 is 16 amino acids long. CDR1 SGHVS and CDR2 FQNEAQ come from the germline V gene. Using reference TRBV7-8 and TRBJ2-7 for the parts outside the CDR3, the full variable domain is GAGVSQSPRYKVAKRGQDVALRCDPISGHVSLFWYQQALGQGPEFLTYFQNEAQLDKSGLPSDRFFAERPEGSVSTLKIQRTQQEDSAVYLCASSLADFRWAYEQYFGPGTRLTVT.

Here the CDR3 DNA reads TGTGCCAGCGGGGGACAGGGGCTTATAAGCTTGACGGCTAATGAAAAACTGTTTTTT. This gives the protein CASGGQGLISLTANEKLFF. The genes are TRBV2 and TRBJ1-4, with 10 bases that match TRBD1. The CDR3 extends over 19 amino acids. The V gene end was trimmed by 8 bases and the J gene end by 3 bases; junction bases not matched to a gene: 18. Germline V gives CDR1 SNHLY, CDR2 FYNNEI.